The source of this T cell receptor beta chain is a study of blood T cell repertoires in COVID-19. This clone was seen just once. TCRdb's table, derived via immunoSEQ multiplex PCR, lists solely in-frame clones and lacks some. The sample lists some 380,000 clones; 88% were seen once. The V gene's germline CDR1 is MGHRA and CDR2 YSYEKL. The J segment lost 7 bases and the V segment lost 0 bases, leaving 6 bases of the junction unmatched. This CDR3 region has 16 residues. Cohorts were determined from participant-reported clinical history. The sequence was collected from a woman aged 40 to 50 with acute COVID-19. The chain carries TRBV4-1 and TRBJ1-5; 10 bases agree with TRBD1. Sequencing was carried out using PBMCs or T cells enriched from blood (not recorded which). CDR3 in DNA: TGCGCCAGCAGCCAAGAAGGGACAGGGGTTAGACAGCCCCAGCATTTT. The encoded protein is CASSQEGTGVRQPQHF.